This is a list of T cell receptor beta chains from one sample in a study of blood T cell repertoires in COVID-19. Assay used: immunoSEQ multiplex PCR; TCRdb lists only in-frame clones, some missing. The sample yields fewer than 300,000 clones, 75% to 90% seen once. Sequencing used PBMCs or T cells enriched from blood (not recorded which). Receptors originate from a man in his forties who had recovered from COVID-19. Each CDR3 is given with its conserved first and last residue. A D gene is named only where the DNA matches it firmly. Not all rows give a size; the values are once, few, many and, for expanded clones, a class.

size	V	J	D	DNA	CDR3
NA	TRBV28	TRBJ2-3	TRBD2	TGTGCCAGCAGTTCGCCGGGACTAGCGGGAATAGATACGCAGTATTTT	CASSSPGLAGIDTQYF
once	TRBV3-1/TRBV3-2	TRBJ1-6	NA	TGTGCCAGCAGCCAAGGGGCCAATTATTCACCCCTCCACTTT	CASSQGANYSPLHF
NA	TRBV28	TRBJ2-5	NA	TGTGCCAGCAGTTCCCCCCTCGAGACCCAGTACTTC	CASSSPLETQYF
NA	TRBV7-2	TRBJ2-1	NA	TGTGCCAGCAGCTTAAAGGCGGAGGACAATGAGCAGTTCTTC	CASSLKAEDNEQFF
NA	TRBV7-2	TRBJ1-1	NA	TGTGCCAGCAGCCCCCGACAGGTTATGGGGAACACTGAAGCTTTCTTT	CASSPRQVMGNTEAFF
NA	TRBV2	TRBJ2-3	TRBD1	TGTGCCAGCAGTCAAGGACAGGGGGGTGAAGTTTATCCCACAGATACGCAGTATTTT	CASSQGQGGEVYPTDTQYF
NA	TRBV6-6	TRBJ1-5	TRBD1	TGTGCCAGCAGTTACTCAAACACAGGGGCCAATCAGCCCCAGCATTTT	CASSYSNTGANQPQHF
NA	TRBV15	TRBJ2-3	TRBD2	TGTGCCACCAGCAGAGATCGGGCTAGCGGGACAGATACGCAGTATTTT	CATSRDRASGTDTQYF
NA	TRBV10-3	TRBJ1-6	NA	TGTGCCATACGCCAGGGCGATTCACCCCTCCACTTT	CAIRQGDSPLHF
NA	TRBV19	TRBJ1-2	NA	TGTGCCAGTAGTACAAATCGACAGGACAGCTACTCCTATGGCTACACCTTC	CASSTNRQDSYSYGYTF
NA	TRBV18	TRBJ1-3	NA	TGTGCCAGCTCAGGTGGCAGGATCTCTGGAAACACCATATATTTT	CASSGGRISGNTIYF
NA	TRBV6-6	TRBJ2-1	NA	TGTGCCAGCAGTTACACGCGACTAGTCAATGAGCAGTTCTTC	CASSYTRLVNEQFF
NA	TRBV11-2	TRBJ2-7	NA	TGTGCCAGCAGCACAAGACAGTACGAGCAGTACTTC	CASSTRQYEQYF
NA	TRBV28	TRBJ2-7	TRBD1	TGTGCCAGCAGTTGGCTGGGACAGGGGGCGTACGAGCAGTACTTC	CASSWLGQGAYEQYF
NA	TRBV3-1/TRBV3-2	TRBJ1-4	NA	TGTGCCAGCAGCCATGTTACGCCCGCAACTTTTGAAAAACTGTTTTTT	CASSHVTPATFEKLFF
NA	TRBV7-9	TRBJ1-5	NA	TGTGCCAGCAGCTCCATGGGGCCCGACAATCAGCCCCAGCATTTT	CASSSMGPDNQPQHF
NA	TRBV6-5	TRBJ1-6	TRBD1	TGTGCCAGCAGTTTTACAGGGGACCCGAAGAATTCACCCCTCCACTTT	CASSFTGDPKNSPLHF
NA	TRBV3-1/TRBV3-2	TRBJ2-3	TRBD2	TGTGCCAGCAGCCGAACCGACAGTCCGGGACTAGCGTTTACGCAGTATTTT	CASSRTDSPGLAFTQYF
few	TRBV29-1	TRBJ2-3	TRBD2	TGCAGCGTTGAATCCGGTCGGGGGGGGAGCACAGATACGCAGTATTTT	CSVESGRGGSTDTQYF
NA	TRBV9	TRBJ1-2	NA	TGTGCCAGCAGCTCTCCCATGGAGAACTATGGCTACACCTTC	CASSSPMENYGYTF
NA	TRBV5-8	TRBJ2-3	NA	TGTGCCAGCAGCCACCGAGGGGATACGCAGTATTTT	CASSHRGDTQYF
NA	TRBV7-3	TRBJ1-1	NA	TGTGCCAGCAGCTTGGGGGGGCCCACTGAAGCTTTCTTT	CASSLGGPTEAFF
NA	TRBV7-4	TRBJ1-1	NA	TGTGCCAGCCCAGGGTCCCGCAATAGAGTGAACACTGAAGCTTTCTTT	CASPGSRNRVNTEAFF
NA	TRBV6-5	TRBJ1-2	NA	TGTGCCAGCAGCGTAATAAATAGACACCCATTGTCCTTC	CASSVINRHPLSF
NA	TRBV5-1	TRBJ1-2	NA	TGCGCCAGCAGCTTGGGGTACGGGTACGGCTATGGCTACACCTTC	CASSLGYGYGYGYTF
NA	TRBV27	TRBJ1-1	NA	TGTGCCAGCAGTTCCCCCATACTTAACACTGAAGCTTTCTTT	CASSSPILNTEAFF
NA	TRBV19	TRBJ2-5	NA	TGTGCCAGTAGTCTCGGGGTGATGAGTGCGGAGACCCAGTACTTC	CASSLGVMSAETQYF
NA	TRBV30	TRBJ1-4	NA	TGTGCCTGGAGTGGGCGGATCTCTAATGAAAAACTGTTTTTT	CAWSGRISNEKLFF
NA	TRBV9	TRBJ2-2	TRBD2	TGTGCCAGCAGCGTAGCGGCTAGCGGGGTCAACACCGGGGAGCTGTTTTTT	CASSVAASGVNTGELFF